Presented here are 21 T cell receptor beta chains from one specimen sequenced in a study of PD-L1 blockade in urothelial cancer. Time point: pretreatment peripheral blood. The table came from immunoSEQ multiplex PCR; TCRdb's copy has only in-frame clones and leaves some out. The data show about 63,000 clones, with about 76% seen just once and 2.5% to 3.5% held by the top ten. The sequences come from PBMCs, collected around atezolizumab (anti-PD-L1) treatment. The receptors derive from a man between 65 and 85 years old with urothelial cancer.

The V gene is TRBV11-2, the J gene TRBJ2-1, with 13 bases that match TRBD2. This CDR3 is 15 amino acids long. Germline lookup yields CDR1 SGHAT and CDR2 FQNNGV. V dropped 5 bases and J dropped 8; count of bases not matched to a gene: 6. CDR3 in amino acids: CASSGGTSGTHEQFF. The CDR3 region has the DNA TGTGCCAGCAGCGGGGGGACTAGCGGGACACATGAGCAGTTCTTC.

This CDR3 reads CASSWEQGPNEQFF. CDR3 DNA sequence: TGCGCCAGCAGCTGGGAACAGGGGCCCAATGAGCAGTTCTTC. The gene calls are TRBV5-1 and TRBJ2-1; 7 nucleotides line up with TRBD1. After removal of 3 bases from V and 6 bases from J, the junction contained 6 bases not matched to a gene. CDR1 is SGHRS and CDR2 is YFSETQ in the germline V gene. This CDR3 spans 14 amino acids.

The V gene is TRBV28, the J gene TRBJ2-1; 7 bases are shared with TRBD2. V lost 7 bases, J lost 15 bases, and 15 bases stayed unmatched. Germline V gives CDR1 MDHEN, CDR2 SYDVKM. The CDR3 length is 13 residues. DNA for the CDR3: TGTGCCAGCAACCCTCCGGGGCGGGAGTTGTGGTTCTTC. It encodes CASNPPGRELWFF.

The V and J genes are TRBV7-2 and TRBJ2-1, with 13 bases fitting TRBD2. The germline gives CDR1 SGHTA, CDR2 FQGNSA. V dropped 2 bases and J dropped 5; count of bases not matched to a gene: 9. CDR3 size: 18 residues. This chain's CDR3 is CASSLRRTSGSGNNEQFF. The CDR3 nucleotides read TGTGCCAGCAGCTTAAGACGGACTAGCGGGAGTGGGAACAATGAGCAGTTCTTC.

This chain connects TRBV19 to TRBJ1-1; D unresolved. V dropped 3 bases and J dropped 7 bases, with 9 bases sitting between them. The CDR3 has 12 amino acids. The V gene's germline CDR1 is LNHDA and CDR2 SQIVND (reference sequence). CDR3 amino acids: CASSIDFVEAFF. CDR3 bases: TGTGCCAGTAGTATTGACTTTGTTGAAGCTTTCTTT.

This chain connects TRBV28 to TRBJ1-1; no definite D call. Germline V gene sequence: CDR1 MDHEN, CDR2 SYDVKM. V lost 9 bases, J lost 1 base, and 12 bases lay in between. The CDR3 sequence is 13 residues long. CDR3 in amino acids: CASLTVSNTEAFF. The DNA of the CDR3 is TGTGCCAGTCTCACGGTATCGAACACTGAAGCTTTCTTT.

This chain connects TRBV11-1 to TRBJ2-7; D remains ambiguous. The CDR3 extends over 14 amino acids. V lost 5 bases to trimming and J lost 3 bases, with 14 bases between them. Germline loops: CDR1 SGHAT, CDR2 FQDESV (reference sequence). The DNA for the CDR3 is TGTGCCAGCAGCCTCTCCGGAGTACGCTACGAGCAGTACTTC. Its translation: CASSLSGVRYEQYF.

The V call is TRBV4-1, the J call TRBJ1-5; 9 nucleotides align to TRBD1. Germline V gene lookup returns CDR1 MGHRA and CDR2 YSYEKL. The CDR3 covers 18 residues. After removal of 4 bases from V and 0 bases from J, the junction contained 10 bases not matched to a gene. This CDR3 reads CASSPGQGRSFSNQPQHF. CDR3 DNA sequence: TGCGCCAGCAGCCCAGGACAGGGGCGATCGTTTAGCAATCAGCCCCAGCATTTT.

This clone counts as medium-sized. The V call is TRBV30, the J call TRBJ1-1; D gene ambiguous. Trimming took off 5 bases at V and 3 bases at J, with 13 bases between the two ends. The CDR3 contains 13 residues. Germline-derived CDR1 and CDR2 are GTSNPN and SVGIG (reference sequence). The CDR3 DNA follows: TGTGCCTGGTCTAGTAATCCGGACACTGAAGCTTTCTTT. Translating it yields CAWSSNPDTEAFF.

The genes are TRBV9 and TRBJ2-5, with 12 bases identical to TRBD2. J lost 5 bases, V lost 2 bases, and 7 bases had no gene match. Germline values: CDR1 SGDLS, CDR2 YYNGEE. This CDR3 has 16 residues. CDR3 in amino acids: CASSVTLAGGVETQYF. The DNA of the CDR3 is TGTGCCAGCAGCGTGACACTAGCGGGAGGAGTGGAGACCCAGTACTTC.

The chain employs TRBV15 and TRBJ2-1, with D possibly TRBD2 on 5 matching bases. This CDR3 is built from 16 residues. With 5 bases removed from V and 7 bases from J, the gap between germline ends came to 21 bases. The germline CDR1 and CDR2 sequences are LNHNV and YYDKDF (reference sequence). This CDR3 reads CATSGPKSGLGNEQFF. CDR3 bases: TGTGCCACCAGCGGCCCCAAGAGCGGTCTAGGGAATGAGCAGTTCTTC.

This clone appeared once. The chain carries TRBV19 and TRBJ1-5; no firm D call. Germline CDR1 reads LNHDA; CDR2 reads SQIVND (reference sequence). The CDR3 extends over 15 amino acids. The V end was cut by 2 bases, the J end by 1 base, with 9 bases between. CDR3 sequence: CASSIISGSNQPQHF. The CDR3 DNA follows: TGTGCCAGTAGTATAATAAGCGGCAGCAATCAGCCCCAGCATTTT.

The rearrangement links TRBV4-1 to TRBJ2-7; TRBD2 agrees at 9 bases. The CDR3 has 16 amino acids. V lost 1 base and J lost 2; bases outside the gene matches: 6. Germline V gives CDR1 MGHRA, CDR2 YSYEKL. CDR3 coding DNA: TGCGCCAGCAGCCAAGCTCCGCTAGCGGGGCCCTACGAGCAGTACTTC. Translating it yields CASSQAPLAGPYEQYF.

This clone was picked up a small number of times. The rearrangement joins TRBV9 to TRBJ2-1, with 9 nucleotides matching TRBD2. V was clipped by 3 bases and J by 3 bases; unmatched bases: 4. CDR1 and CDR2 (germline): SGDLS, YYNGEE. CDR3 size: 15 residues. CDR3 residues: CASSAGTSSYNEQFF. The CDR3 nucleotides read TGTGCCAGCAGCGCCGGGACTAGCAGCTACAATGAGCAGTTCTTC.

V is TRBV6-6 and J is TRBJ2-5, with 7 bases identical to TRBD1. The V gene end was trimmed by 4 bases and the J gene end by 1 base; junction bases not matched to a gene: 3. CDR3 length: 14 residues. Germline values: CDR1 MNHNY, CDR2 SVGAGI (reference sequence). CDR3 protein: CASSFGTVQETQYF. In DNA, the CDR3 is TGTGCCAGCAGTTTTGGGACAGTCCAAGAGACCCAGTACTTC.

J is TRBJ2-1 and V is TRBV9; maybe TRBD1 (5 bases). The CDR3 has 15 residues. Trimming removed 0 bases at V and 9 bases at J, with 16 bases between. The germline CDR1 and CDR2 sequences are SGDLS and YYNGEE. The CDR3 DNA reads TGTGCCAGCAGCGTAGTGGTGGGGCGTGAAGTTGAGCAGTTCTTC. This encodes CASSVVVGREVEQFF. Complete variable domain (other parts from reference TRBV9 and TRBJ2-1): DSGVTQTPKHLITATGQRVTLRCSPRSGDLSVYWYQQSLDQGLQFLIQYYNGEERAKGNILERFSAQQFPDLHSELNLSSLELGDSALYFCASSVVVGREVEQFFGPGTRLTVL.

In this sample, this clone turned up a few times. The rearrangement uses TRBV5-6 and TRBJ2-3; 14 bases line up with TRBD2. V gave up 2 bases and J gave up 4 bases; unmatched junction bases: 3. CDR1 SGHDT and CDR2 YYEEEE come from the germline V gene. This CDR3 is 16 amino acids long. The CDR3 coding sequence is TGTGCCAGCAGCTTCCTGGGACTAGCGGGAGCAGATACGCAGTATTTT. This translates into CASSFLGLAGADTQYF.

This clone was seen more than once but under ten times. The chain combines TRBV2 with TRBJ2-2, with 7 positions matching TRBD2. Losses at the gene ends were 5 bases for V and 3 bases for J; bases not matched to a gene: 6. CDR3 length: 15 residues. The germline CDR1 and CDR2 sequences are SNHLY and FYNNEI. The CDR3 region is CASSPGTIYTGELFF. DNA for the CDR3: TGTGCCAGCAGTCCTGGGACTATCTACACCGGGGAGCTGTTTTTT.

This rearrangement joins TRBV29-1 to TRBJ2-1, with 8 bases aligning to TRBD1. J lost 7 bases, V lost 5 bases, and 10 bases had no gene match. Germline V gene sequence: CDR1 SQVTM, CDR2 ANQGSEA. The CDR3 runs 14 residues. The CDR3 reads CSVTNRGVENEQFF. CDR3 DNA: TGCAGCGTTACAAACAGGGGGGTCGAGAATGAGCAGTTCTTC.

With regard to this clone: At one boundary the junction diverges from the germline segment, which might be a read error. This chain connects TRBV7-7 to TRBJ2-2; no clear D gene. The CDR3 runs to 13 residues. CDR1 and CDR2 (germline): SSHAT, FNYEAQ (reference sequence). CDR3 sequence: CASSLDSGGELFF. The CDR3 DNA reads TGTGCTAGCAGCCTGGATTCGGGCGGGGAGCTGTTTTTT.

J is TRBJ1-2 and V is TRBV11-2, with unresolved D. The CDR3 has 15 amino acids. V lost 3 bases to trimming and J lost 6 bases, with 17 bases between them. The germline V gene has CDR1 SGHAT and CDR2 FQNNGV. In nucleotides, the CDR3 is TGTGCCAGCAGCTTTTCCTACGACACCTCCCATGGCTACACCTTC. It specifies CASSFSYDTSHGYTF.